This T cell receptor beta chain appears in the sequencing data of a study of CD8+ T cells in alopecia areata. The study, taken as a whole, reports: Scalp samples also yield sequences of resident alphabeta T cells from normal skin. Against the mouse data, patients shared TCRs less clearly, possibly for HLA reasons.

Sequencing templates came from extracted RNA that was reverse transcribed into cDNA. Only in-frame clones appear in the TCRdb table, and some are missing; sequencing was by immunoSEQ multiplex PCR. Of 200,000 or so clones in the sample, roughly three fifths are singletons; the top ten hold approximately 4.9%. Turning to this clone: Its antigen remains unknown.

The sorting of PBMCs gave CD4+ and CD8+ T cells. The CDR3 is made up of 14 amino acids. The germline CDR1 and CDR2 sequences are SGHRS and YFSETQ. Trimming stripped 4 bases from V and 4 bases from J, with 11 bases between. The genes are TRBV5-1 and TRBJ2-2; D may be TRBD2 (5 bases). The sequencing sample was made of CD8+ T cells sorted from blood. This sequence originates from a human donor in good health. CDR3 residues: CASSPSGGTGELFF. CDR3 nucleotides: TGCGCCAGCAGCCCCAGCGGTGGCACCGGGGAGCTGTTTTTT.